These T cell receptor beta chains were read from a single sample in a study of blood T cell repertoires in COVID-19. TCRdb keeps only in-frame clones here, not all; method: immunoSEQ multiplex PCR. This table holds around 87,000 clones, roughly 90% found once. Material for sequencing was peripheral blood. Receptor source: a human donor with active COVID-19. The donor label of this sample is uncertain. Both conserved end residues are part of each CDR3. D genes are given only for firm matches. Some rows have no size entry. The others give once, few or many, or a class for an expanded clone.

CDR3 DNA	CDR3 protein	clone size	D gene	V gene	J gene
TGTGCCAGCAGCCCAAGAAGGGGCCAGAACACAGATACGCAGTATTTT	CASSPRRGQNTDTQYF	NA	NA	TRBV3-1/TRBV3-2	TRBJ2-3
TGTGCCAGCAGTCGGACAGGCCTACTTTGGTATGGCTACACCTTC	CASSRTGLLWYGYTF	NA	TRBD1	TRBV28	TRBJ1-2
TGTGCCAGCTCACCACGGACAGGGGGCCTGAACACTGAAGCTTTCTTT	CASSPRTGGLNTEAFF	NA	TRBD1	TRBV18	TRBJ1-1
TGTGCCAGCAGTTCCCCGGCCGGGTCTTACTACGAGCAGTACTTC	CASSSPAGSYYEQYF	NA	NA	TRBV28	TRBJ2-7
TGTGCCATCAGCGACCTAGCGGGGGCATCCACCGATGAGCAGTTCTTC	CAISDLAGASTDEQFF	NA	TRBD2	TRBV10-3	TRBJ2-1
TGTGCCAGCAGCCAAGATCTAGCGGGCCCTGGTAGCACAGATACGCAGTATTTT	CASSQDLAGPGSTDTQYF	NA	TRBD2	TRBV4-2	TRBJ2-3
TGCAGTGCTAGTGTGGCGGCAGGAGGGGACTATGGCTACACCTTC	CSASVAAGGDYGYTF	once	NA	TRBV20-1	TRBJ1-2
TGTGCCAGCAGCTTAGCGGGGGACCAGTTCTTC	CASSLAGDQFF	once	TRBD2	TRBV5-6	TRBJ2-1
TGTGCCAGCAGGACAGGGTTTGGAGAGACCCAGTACTTC	CASRTGFGETQYF	once	TRBD1	TRBV27	TRBJ2-5
TGTGCCAGCAGTGTACAGGGTGGAAACACCATATATTTT	CASSVQGGNTIYF	NA	NA	TRBV12-3/TRBV12-4	TRBJ1-3
TGTGCCAGTAGTCACAATTCCGGGGGACAAGAGACCCAGTACTTC	CASSHNSGGQETQYF	NA	NA	TRBV19	TRBJ2-5
TGCGCCAGCAGCCAAGATGAATTGGACAGGGGGATTTATGGCTACACCTTC	CASSQDELDRGIYGYTF	NA	TRBD1	TRBV4-1	TRBJ1-2
TGTGCCAGCAGTCAGCGGGGGATCTACGAGCAGTACTTC	CASSQRGIYEQYF	NA	TRBD2	TRBV5-6	TRBJ2-7
TGTGCCAGCAGCTTGGTGCTGTCGGGGGGAAGTAATTCACCCCTCCACTTT	CASSLVLSGGSNSPLHF	few	NA	TRBV5-8	TRBJ1-6
TGTGCCAGCTCCCTGCGGGGGGCGAGCAATCAGCCCCAGCATTTT	CASSLRGASNQPQHF	NA	NA	TRBV5-6	TRBJ1-5
TGTGCCAGCAGCCCAGGGGCGGGTTCCTATGGCTACACCTTC	CASSPGAGSYGYTF	NA	NA	TRBV9	TRBJ1-2
TGTGCCAGCAGCCGCGTTAATAGCAATCAGCCCCAGCATTTT	CASSRVNSNQPQHF	few	NA	TRBV6-2/TRBV6-3	TRBJ1-5
TGTGCCAGCAGCTTGGGCCAGGGCATATCCGATGAGCAGTTCTTC	CASSLGQGISDEQFF	NA	NA	TRBV5-8	TRBJ2-1
TGTGCCAGCAGCGATAGGAACACTGAAGCTTTCTTT	CASSDRNTEAFF	NA	NA	TRBV5-4	TRBJ1-1
TGTGCCAGCAGTCTAATGACTAGCGGGGGGGCCACCGGGGAGCTGTTTTTT	CASSLMTSGGATGELFF	NA	TRBD2	TRBV27	TRBJ2-2
TGTGCCAGTAGTCACAGGGGTGAAAAACTGTTTTTT	CASSHRGEKLFF	NA	TRBD1	TRBV19	TRBJ1-4
TGTGCCAGCAGCCGCGTTGGGGCCAACGTCCTGACTTTC	CASSRVGANVLTF	NA	NA	TRBV7-3	TRBJ2-6
TGTGCCAGCTCAATCGTGGAGGGTCTCGCTCCTTATGGCTACACCTTC	CASSIVEGLAPYGYTF	NA	NA	TRBV18	TRBJ1-2
TGTGCCTGGAACAACAGGGTTCCCACAGATACGCAGTATTTT	CAWNNRVPTDTQYF	NA	NA	TRBV30	TRBJ2-3
TGTGCCAGCAGCCCGAACACAGGCAACATCTACGAGCAGTACTTC	CASSPNTGNIYEQYF	NA	NA	TRBV3-1/TRBV3-2	TRBJ2-7
TGTGCCAGCGAACAGGGAGCGTACGAGCAGTACTTC	CASEQGAYEQYF	NA	NA	TRBV11-2	TRBJ2-7
TGTGCCAGCAGGGACAGCAGCCTGTACCAAGAGACCCAGTACTTC	CASRDSSLYQETQYF	NA	NA	TRBV2	TRBJ2-5
TGTGCCAGCAGCTTCGTGATGACAGGGTCAGAGACCCAGTACTTC	CASSFVMTGSETQYF	NA	TRBD1	TRBV7-2	TRBJ2-5
TGTGCCAGCAGTCGACAGGGGTTCACGACTGAAGCTTTCTTT	CASSRQGFTTEAFF	NA	TRBD1	TRBV6-5	TRBJ1-1
TGTGCCAGCAGTTTAACAGGGGGCGCTTCCTACGAGCAGTACTTC	CASSLTGGASYEQYF	NA	TRBD1	TRBV27	TRBJ2-7
TGTGCCGAGACGGACAGGACTAATCAGCCCCAGCATTTT	CAETDRTNQPQHF	NA	TRBD1	TRBV6-6	TRBJ1-5
TGTGCCAGCACCGACTATGGCTACACCTTC	CASTDYGYTF	NA	NA	TRBV5-8	TRBJ1-2
TGTGCCAGCAGTTTGGGACAGCGCCAAGAGACCCAGTACTTC	CASSLGQRQETQYF	NA	TRBD1	TRBV6-5	TRBJ2-5
TGCGCCAGCAGCTTGGTCCCAGGGGACTACGAGCAGTACTTC	CASSLVPGDYEQYF	NA	NA	TRBV5-1	TRBJ2-7
TGTGCCAGCAGCTTGGCGGCGACAGATACGCAGTATTTT	CASSLAATDTQYF	NA	NA	TRBV7-2	TRBJ2-3
TGCGCCAGCAGCCAAGCTGTCGACACCGGGGAGCTGTTTTTT	CASSQAVDTGELFF	NA	NA	TRBV4-1	TRBJ2-2
TGTGCCAGCAGACCTCGACAGGGGGCTAACACCGGGGAGCTGTTTTTT	CASRPRQGANTGELFF	NA	TRBD1	TRBV7-9	TRBJ2-2
TGTGCCAGCAGCTTAGGCCTGGCGGGAGATACGCAGTATTTT	CASSLGLAGDTQYF	NA	NA	TRBV13	TRBJ2-3
TGTGCCAGCAGCCCCGGGACAGGGGGAGATGGCTACACCTTC	CASSPGTGGDGYTF	NA	TRBD1	TRBV28	TRBJ1-2
TGTGCCAGCAGCCCCCCACCCGGGAGCTCCTATAATTCACCCCTCCACTTT	CASSPPPGSSYNSPLHF	NA	NA	TRBV28	TRBJ1-6
TGCAGTGCTAGTGGCCCCGGACAGGGCCTTAATCAGCCCCAGCATTTT	CSASGPGQGLNQPQHF	NA	TRBD1	TRBV20-1	TRBJ1-5
TGCGCCAGCAGCCAAGTAGCGAGCAATCAGCCCCAGCATTTT	CASSQVASNQPQHF	NA	NA	TRBV4-1	TRBJ1-5
TGTGCCAGCCATCGGAGTTGGGGACAGCTTAGCACAGATACGCAGTATTTT	CASHRSWGQLSTDTQYF	NA	TRBD1	TRBV27	TRBJ2-3
TGTGCCAGCAGCGACGACTCCACGGCCTACGAGCAGTACTTC	CASSDDSTAYEQYF	NA	NA	TRBV3-1/TRBV3-2	TRBJ2-7
TGTGCCAGCAGTTTTACAATGAACACTGAAGCTTTCTTT	CASSFTMNTEAFF	NA	NA	TRBV27	TRBJ1-1